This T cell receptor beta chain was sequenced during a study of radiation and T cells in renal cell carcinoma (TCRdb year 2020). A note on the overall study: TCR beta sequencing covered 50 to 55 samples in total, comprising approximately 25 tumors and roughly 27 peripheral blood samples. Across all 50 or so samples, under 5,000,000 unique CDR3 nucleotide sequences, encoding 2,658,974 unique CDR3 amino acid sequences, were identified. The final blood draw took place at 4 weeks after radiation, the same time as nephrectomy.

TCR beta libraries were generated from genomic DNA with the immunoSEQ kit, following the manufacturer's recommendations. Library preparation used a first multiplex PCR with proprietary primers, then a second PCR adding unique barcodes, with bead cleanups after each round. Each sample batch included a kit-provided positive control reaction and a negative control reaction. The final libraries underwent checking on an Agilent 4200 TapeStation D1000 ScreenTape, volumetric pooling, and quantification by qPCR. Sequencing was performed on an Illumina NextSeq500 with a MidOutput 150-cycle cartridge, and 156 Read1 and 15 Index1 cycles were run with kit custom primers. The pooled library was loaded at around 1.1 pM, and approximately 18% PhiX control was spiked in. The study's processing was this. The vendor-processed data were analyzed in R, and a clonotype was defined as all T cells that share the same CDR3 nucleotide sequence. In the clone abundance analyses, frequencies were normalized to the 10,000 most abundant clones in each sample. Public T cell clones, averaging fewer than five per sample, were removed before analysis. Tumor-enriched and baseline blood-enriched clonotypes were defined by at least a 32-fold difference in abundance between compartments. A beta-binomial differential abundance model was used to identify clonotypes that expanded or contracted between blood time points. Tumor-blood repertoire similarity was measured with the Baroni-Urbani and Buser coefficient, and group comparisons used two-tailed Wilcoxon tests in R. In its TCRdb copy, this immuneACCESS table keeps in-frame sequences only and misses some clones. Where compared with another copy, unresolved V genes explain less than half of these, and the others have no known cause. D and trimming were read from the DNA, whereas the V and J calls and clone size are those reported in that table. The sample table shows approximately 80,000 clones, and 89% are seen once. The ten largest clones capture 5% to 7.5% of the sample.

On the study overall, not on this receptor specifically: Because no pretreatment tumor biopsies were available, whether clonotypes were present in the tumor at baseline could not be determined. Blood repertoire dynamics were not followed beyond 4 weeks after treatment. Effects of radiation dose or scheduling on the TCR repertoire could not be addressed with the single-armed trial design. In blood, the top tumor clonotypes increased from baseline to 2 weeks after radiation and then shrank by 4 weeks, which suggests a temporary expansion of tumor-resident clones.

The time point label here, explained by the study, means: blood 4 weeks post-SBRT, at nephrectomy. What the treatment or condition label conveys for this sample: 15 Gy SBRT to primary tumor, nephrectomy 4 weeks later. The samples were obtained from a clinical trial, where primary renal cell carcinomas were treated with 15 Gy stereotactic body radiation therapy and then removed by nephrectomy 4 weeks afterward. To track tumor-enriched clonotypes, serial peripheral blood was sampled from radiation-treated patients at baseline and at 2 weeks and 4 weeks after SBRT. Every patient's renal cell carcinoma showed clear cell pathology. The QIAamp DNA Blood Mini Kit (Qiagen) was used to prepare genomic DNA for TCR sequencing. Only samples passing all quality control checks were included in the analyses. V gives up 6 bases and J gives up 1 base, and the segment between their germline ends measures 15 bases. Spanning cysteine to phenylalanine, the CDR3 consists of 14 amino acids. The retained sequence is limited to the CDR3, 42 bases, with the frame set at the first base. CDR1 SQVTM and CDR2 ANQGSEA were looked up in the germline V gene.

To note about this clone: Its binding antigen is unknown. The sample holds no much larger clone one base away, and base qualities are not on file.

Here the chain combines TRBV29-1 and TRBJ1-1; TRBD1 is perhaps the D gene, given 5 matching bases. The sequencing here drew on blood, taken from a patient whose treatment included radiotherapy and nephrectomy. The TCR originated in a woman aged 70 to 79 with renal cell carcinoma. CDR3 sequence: CSVGGTLGNTEAFF. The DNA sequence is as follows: TGCAGCGTAGGTGGGACGTTGGGGAACACTGAAGCTTTCTTT.